The clone carrying this T cell receptor (beta chain) has at least ten counts. Its cognate antigen is unknown. This sample stems from a study of early T cells in non-severe SARS-CoV-2 infection. Study as a whole: Unsorted whole-blood RNA was sequenced in bulk, leaving chains unpaired.

Study-wide points: Matching against VDJdb likely underestimated virus-specific expansions, favoring anti-spike CD8.

Attached unique molecular identifiers marked individual cDNA molecules. Via MiXCR, TCRdb re-called the 5' RACE reads, giving one row per CDR3 protein. The profile shows tens of thousands of distinct CDR3 sequences, 4.8% of them singletons. J lost 2 bases, V lost 0 bases, and 6 bases had no gene match. The CDR3 runs 15 residues. Looked up from germline, CDR1 is GTSNPN and CDR2 is SVGIG (reference sequence). Sample: whole blood. This chain joins TRBV30 and TRBJ2-7; 8 nucleotides align to TRBD1. This clonotype originated in an adult who was a healthcare worker with PCR-confirmed SARS-CoV-2 infection or an uninfected control (not recorded which). The CDR3 sequence is CAWSVGTGGTYEQYF. CDR3 DNA sequence: TGTGCCTGGAGTGTAGGTACAGGGGGGACCTACGAGCAGTACTTC.